This T cell receptor (beta chain) was identified in a study of T cell repertoires in cytomegalovirus infection. Study details: The authors relied on CMV epitopes, both recently identified HLA-C-restricted and well-studied HLA-B-restricted. Both CMV infection and a matching HLA type were indicated by public TCR beta signatures.

Each CDR3 protein is one row after TCRdb ran MiXCR on the reads. Here the sample spans about 890,000 distinct CDR3 sequences, 30% to 40% being singletons. Whole-study findings and limits: The response measured ex vivo was dominated by TCR beta clonotypes (HLA-C-restricted and CMV-specific).

The table lists this clonotype with a count of one. No antigen is known for it. In germline, CDR1 is ENHRY, CDR2 SYGVKD. Losses at the gene ends were 4 bases for V and 7 bases for J; bases not matched to a gene: 10. The CDR3 runs 17 residues. The V call is TRBV10-3, the J call TRBJ2-3; 14 bases match TRBD2. The sequence was obtained from a human donor in good health (CMV status not recorded). Some clones in this sample may be carry-over from other donors' samples. The source material was cultured CD8+ T cells from PBMCs, sampled from culture after CMV antigen stimulation. The CDR3 is CAISALTSGGAENTQYF. The CDR3 region has the DNA TGTGCCATCAGTGCTCTGACTAGCGGGGGGGCCGAAAATACGCAGTATTTT.